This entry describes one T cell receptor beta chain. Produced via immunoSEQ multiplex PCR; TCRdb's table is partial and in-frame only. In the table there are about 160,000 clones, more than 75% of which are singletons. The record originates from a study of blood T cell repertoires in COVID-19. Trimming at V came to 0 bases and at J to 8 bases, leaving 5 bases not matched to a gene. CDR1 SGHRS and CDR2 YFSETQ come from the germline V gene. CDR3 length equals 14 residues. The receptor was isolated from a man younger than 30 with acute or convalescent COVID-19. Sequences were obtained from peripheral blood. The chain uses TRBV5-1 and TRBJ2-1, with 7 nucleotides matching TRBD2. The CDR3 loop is CASSLVGGGYEQFF. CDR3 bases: TGCGCCAGCAGCTTGGTGGGGGGAGGGTATGAGCAGTTCTTC.